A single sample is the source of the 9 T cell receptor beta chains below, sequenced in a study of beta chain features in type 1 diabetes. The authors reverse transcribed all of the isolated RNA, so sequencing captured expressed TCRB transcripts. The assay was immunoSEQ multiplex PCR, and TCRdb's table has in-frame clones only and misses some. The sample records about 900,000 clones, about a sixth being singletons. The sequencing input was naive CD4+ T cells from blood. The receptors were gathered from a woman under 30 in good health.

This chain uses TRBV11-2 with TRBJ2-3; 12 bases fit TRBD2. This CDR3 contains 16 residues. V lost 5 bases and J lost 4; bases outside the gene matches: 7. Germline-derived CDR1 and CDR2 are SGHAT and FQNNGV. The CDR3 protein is CASSPLAGGQADTQYF. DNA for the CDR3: TGTGCCAGCAGCCCGCTAGCGGGAGGGCAGGCAGATACGCAGTATTTT.

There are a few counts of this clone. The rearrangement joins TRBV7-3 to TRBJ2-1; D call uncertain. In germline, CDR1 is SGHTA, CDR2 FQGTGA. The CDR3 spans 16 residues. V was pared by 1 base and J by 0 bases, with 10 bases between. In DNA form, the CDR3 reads TGTGCCAGCAGCTTAAGTTCCTCAAGCTCCTACAATGAGCAGTTCTTC. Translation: CASSLSSSSSYNEQFF.

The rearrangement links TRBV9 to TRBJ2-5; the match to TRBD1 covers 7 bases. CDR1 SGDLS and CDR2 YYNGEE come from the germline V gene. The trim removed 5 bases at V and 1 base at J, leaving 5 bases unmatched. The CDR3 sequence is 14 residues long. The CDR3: CASSPGQLQETQYF. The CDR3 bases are TGTGCCAGCAGTCCGGGACAGCTCCAAGAGACCCAGTACTTC.

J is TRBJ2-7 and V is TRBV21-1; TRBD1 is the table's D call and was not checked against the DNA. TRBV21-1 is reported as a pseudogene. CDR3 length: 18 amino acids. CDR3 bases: TGTGCCAGCAGCAAACCCCATGTTGGTGGAGGGGGCTCGGGGGAGCAGTACTTC. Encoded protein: CASSKPHVGGGGSGEQYF.

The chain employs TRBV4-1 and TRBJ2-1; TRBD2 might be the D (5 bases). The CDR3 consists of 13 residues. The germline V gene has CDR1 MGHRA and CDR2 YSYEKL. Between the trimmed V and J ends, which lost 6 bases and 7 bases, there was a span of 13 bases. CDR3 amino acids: CASRALGGNEQFF. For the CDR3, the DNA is TGCGCCAGCAGAGCCCTGGGCGGGAATGAGCAGTTCTTC.

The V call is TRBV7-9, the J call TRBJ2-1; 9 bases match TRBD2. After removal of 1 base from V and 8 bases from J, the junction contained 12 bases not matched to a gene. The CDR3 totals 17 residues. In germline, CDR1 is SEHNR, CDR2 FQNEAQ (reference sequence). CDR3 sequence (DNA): TGTGCCAGCAGCTTAGAGCGATTGGGACTAGCTGCCGATGAGCAGTTCTTC. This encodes CASSLERLGLAADEQFF.

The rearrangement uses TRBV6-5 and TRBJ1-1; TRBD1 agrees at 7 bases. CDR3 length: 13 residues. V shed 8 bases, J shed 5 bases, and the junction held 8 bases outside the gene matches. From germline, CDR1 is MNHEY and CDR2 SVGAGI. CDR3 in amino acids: CASHTGERTEAFF. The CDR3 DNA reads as TGTGCCAGCCACACAGGGGAACGAACTGAAGCTTTCTTT.

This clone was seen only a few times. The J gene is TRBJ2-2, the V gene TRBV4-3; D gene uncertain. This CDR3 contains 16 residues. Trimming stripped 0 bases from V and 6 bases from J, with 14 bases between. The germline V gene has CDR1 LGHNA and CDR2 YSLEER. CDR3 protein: CASSQDLRPTSGELFF. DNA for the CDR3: TGCGCCAGCAGCCAAGATTTAAGACCTACATCCGGGGAGCTGTTTTTT.

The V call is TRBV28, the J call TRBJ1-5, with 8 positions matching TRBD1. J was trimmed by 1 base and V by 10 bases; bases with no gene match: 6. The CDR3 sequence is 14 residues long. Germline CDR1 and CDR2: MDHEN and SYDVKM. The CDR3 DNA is TGTGCCAACCCCCGGACAGGGAGCAATCAGCCCCAGCATTTT. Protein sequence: CANPRTGSNQPQHF.